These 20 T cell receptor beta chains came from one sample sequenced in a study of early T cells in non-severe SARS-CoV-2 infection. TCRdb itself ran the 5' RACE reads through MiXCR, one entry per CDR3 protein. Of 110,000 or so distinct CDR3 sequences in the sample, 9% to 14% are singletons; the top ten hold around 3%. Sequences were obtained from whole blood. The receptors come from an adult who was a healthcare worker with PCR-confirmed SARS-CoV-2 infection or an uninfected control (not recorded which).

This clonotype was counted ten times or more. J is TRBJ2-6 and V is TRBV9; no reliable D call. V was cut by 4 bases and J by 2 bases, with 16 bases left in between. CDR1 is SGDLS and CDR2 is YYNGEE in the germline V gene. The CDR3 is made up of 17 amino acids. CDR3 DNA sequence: TGTGCCAGCAGCACAATCGACACCCTACCTGGGGCCAACGTCCTGACTTTC. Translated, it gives CASSTIDTLPGANVLTF. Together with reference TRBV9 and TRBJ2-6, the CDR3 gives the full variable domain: DSGVTQTPKHLITATGQRVTLRCSPRSGDLSVYWYQQSLDQGLQFLIQYYNGEERAKGNILERFSAQQFPDLHSELNLSSLELGDSALYFCASSTIDTLPGANVLTFGAGSRLTVL.

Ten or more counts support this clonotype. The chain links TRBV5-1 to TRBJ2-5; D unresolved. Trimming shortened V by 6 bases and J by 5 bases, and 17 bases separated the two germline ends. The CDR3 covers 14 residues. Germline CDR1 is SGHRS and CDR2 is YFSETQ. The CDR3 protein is CASTPGGVYETQYF. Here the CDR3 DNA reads TGCGCCAGCACCCCCGGTGGGGTATATGAGACCCAGTACTTC.

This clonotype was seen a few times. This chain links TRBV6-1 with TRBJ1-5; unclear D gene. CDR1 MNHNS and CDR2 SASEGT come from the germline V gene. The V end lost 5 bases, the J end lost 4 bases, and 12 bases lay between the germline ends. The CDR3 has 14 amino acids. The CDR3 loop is CASSLGQVNQPQHF. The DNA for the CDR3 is TGTGCCAGCAGTCTCGGGCAGGTAAATCAGCCCCAGCATTTT.

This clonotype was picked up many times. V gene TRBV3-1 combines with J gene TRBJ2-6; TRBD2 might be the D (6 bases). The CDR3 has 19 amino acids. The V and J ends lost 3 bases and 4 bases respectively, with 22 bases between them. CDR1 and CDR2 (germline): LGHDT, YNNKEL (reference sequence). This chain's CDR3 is CASSQGRGVREFGANVLTF. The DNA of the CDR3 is TGTGCCAGCAGCCAGGGGCGCGGGGTAAGAGAGTTCGGGGCCAACGTCCTGACTTTC.

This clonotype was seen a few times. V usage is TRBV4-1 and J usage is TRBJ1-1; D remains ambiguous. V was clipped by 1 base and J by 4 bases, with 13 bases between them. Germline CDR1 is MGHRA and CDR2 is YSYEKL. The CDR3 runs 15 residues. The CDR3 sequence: CASSQVDQAGTEAFF. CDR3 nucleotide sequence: TGCGCCAGCAGCCAAGTTGATCAAGCGGGCACTGAAGCTTTCTTT.

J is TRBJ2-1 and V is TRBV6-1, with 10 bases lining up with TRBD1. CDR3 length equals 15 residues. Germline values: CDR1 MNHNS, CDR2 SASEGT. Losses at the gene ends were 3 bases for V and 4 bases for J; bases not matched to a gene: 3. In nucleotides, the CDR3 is TGTGCCAGCAGTGAGGGGGACAGGGGTTACAATGAGCAGTTCTTC. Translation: CASSEGDRGYNEQFF.

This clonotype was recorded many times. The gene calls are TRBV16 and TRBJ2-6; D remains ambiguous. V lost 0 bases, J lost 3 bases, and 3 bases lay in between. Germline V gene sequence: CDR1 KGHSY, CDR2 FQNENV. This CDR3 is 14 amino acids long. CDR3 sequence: CASSQSVGANVLTF. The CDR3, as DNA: TGTGCCAGCAGCCAATCTGTTGGGGCCAACGTCCTGACTTTC.

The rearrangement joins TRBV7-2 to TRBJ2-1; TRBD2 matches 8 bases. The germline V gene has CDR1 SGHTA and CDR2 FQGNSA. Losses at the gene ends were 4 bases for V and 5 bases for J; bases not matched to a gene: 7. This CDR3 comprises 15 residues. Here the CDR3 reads CASSSRGGPNNEQFF. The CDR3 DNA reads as TGTGCCAGCAGCTCCCGCGGGGGGCCTAACAATGAGCAGTTCTTC.

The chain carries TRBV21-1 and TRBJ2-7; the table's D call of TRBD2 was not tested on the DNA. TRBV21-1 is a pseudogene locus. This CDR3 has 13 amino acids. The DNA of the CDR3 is TGTGCCATCGATAGGGCAGAAACCTACGAGCAGTACTTC. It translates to CAIDRAETYEQYF.

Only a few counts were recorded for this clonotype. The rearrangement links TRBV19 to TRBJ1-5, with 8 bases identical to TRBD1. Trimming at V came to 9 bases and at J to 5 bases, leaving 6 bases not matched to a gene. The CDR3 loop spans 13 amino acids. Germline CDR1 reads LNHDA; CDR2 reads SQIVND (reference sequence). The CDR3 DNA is TGTGCCAGCCGACAGGGGACGGATCAGCCCCAGCATTTT. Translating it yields CASRQGTDQPQHF.

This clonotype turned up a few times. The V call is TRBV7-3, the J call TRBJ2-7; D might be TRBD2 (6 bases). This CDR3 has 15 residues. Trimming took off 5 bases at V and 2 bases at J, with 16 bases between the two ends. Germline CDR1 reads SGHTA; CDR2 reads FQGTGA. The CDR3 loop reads CASSQNPGLPYEQYF. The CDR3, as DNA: TGTGCCAGCAGCCAGAATCCGGGACTTCCCTACGAGCAGTACTTC.

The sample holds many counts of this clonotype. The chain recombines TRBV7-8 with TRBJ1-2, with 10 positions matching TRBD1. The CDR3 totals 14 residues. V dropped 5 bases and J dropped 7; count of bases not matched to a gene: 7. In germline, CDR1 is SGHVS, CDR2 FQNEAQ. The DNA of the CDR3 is TGTGCCAGCAGCCGCGGACAGGGGGAGGGTGGCTACACCTTC. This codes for CASSRGQGEGGYTF.

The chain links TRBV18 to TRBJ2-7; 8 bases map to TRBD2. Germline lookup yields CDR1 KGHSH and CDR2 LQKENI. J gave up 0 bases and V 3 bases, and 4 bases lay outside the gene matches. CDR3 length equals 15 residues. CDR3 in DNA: TGTGCCAGCTCACCTAGCGGGACCCCCTCCTACGAGCAGTACTTC. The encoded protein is CASSPSGTPSYEQYF.

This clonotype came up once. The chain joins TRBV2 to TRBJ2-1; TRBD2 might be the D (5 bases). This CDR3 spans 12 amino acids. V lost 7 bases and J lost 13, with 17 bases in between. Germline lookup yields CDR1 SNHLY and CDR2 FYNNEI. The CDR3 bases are TGTGCCAGCAACCCCCAAGCGGCCGATCAGTTCTTC. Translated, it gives CASNPQAADQFF.

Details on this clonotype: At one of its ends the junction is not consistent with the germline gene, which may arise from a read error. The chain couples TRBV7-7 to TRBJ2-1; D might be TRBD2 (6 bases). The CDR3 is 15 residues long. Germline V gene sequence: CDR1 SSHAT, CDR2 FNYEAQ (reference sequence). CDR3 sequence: CASSFRLVSYNEQFF. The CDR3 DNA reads TGTGCTAGCAGCTTCCGACTAGTCTCCTACAATGAGCAGTTCTTC.

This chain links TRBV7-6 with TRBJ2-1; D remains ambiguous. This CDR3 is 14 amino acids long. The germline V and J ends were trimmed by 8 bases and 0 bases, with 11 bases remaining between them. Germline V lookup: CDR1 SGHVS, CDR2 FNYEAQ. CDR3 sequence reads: CASAPMSSYNEQFF. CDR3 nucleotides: TGTGCCAGCGCCCCGATGAGCTCCTACAATGAGCAGTTCTTC.

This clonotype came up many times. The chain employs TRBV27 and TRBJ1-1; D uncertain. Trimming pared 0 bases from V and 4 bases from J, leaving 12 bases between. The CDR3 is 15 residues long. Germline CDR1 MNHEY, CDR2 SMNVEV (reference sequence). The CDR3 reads CASSLSFAGLTEAFF. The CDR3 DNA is TGTGCCAGCAGTTTATCCTTCGCAGGACTCACTGAAGCTTTCTTT.

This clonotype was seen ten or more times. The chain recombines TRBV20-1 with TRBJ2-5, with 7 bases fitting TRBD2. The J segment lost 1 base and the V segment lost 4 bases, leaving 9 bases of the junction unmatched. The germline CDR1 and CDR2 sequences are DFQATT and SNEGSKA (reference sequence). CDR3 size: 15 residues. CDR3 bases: TGCAGTGCTATTCCTGGCGCGGGAGCCCAAGAGACCCAGTACTTC. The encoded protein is CSAIPGAGAQETQYF.

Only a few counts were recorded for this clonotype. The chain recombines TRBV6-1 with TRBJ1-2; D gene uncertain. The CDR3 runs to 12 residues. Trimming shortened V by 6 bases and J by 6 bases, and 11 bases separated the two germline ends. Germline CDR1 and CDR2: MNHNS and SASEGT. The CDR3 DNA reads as TGTGCCAGCAGGGACGGCCCTGATGGCTACACCTTC. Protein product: CASRDGPDGYTF.

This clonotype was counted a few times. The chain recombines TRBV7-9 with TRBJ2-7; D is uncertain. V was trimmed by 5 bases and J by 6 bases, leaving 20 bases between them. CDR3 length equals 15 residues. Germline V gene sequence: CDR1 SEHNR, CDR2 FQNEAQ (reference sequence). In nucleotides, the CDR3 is TGTGCCAGCAGCGACTCCCTCCGGACCTGGACCGAGCAGTACTTC. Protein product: CASSDSLRTWTEQYF.